This T cell receptor (beta chain) comes out of a study of T cell changes during pregnancy in multiple sclerosis. The germline V gene encodes CDR1 MNHNS and CDR2 SASEGT. This CDR3 spans 15 amino acids. V was cut by 8 bases and J by 6 bases, with 22 bases left in between. Here immunoSEQ multiplex PCR was the method, and the copy in TCRdb shows in-frame clones only, minus some. The data contain over 10,000 clones, about 87% of them seen just once; the ten biggest clones take up 7% to 9%. In its sample, this clone ranks as medium-sized. The TCR comes from a female donor in good health, enrolled as a control in a pregnancy study. The chain has TRBV6-1 and TRBJ1-2; maybe TRBD1 (5 bases). The sample was CD8+ T cells from peripheral blood mononuclear cells, taken in the second trimester of pregnancy. Written as DNA, the CDR3 is TGTGCCAGCCAAAGTACTTCCGACAGTATGAATGGCTACACCTTC. This sequence encodes CASQSTSDSMNGYTF.